This T cell receptor (beta chain) derives from a study of CD8+ T cells in alopecia areata. Extracted RNA was reverse transcribed, and the resulting cDNA served as sequencing template. Some clones are missing from TCRdb's copy, which holds only in-frame ones; the method was immunoSEQ multiplex PCR. The repertoire has 100,000 to 150,000 clones, roughly three fifths of them found once; the top ten carry roughly 4.3%. This clone was counted a few times. Germline CDR1 SQVTM, CDR2 ANQGSEA. This CDR3 region has 19 residues. V lost 6 bases to trimming and J lost 8 bases; unmatched junction nucleotides: 24. PBMCs, the starting material, were the source of sorted CD4+ and CD8+ T cells.

This TCR was recovered from a human donor with alopecia areata. The sample consisted of CD4+ T cells sorted from blood, taken at week 0. This sequence joins TRBV29-1 and TRBJ2-2, with 10 positions matching TRBD1. In DNA form, the CDR3 reads TGCAGCGTCCCCCGGGGGACAGGGGAAGGGTTAGGGCTTAGGGGGGAGCTGTTTTTT. It translates to CSVPRGTGEGLGLRGELFF.